This T cell receptor (beta chain) was sequenced during a study of T-cell reconstitution after alpha-beta-depleted transplantation in children. Notes on the study in general: Alpha-beta T cells present about two months after transplant were reported to originate from several hundred expanded graft clones.

Preparation of the TCRbeta library used unique molecular identifiers. A single record per CDR3 protein comes from TCRdb applying MiXCR to the PCR reads. The sample lists about 16,000 distinct CDR3 sequences, around 4.9% seen once, with 6.9% in the top ten. By sample fraction, this clonotype is medium-sized (0.01 to 0.1%). Its target is not known. The sequence was obtained from a boy younger than 18 with acute lymphoblastic leukemia, due to receive a stem cell transplant. The sequenced sample was PBMCs, obtained before TCRalphabeta/CD19-depleted stem cell transplant.

This CDR3 is CASSLMIAVEQFF. The DNA of the CDR3 is TGTGCCAGCAGCTTAATGATCGCGGTCGAGCAGTTCTTC. The chain couples TRBV7-9 to TRBJ2-1; D call uncertain. Germline V gene lookup returns CDR1 SEHNR and CDR2 FQNEAQ (reference sequence). The CDR3 totals 13 residues. Trimming removed 2 bases from V and 10 bases from J, with 12 bases in between.